One sample yielded the 20 T cell receptor beta chains listed below, sequenced in a study of blood T cell repertoires in COVID-19. Produced via immunoSEQ multiplex PCR; TCRdb's table is partial and in-frame only. This sample has about 170,000 clones, with about 90% found just once. The sequenced sample consisted of PBMCs or T cells enriched from blood (not recorded which). The receptors derive from a human donor with acute COVID-19. The donor label of this sample is uncertain.

The J gene is TRBJ1-3, the V gene TRBV7-8; perhaps TRBD1 as D (5 bases). The CDR3 loop spans 16 amino acids. The germline V gene encodes CDR1 SGHVS and CDR2 FQNEAQ. Trimming stripped 4 bases from V and 4 bases from J, with 17 bases between. The CDR3 protein is CASSSYGSGSGNTIYF. The CDR3 nucleotides read TGTGCCAGCAGCTCCTACGGGTCAGGGTCCGGAAACACCATATATTTT.

This chain links TRBV20-1 with TRBJ2-7; D is unclear. This CDR3 has 11 residues. The V gene's germline CDR1 is DFQATT and CDR2 SNEGSKA (reference sequence). V lost 3 bases, J lost 3 bases, and 6 bases lay in between. The CDR3 sequence is CSARTLYEQYF. DNA of the CDR3: TGCAGTGCTAGGACACTCTACGAGCAGTACTTC.

The chain is built from TRBV5-1 and TRBJ2-1; D is ambiguous. Germline loops: CDR1 SGHRS, CDR2 YFSETQ. The CDR3 is 16 residues long. V gave up 3 bases and J gave up 0 bases, with 13 bases separating them. The CDR3 DNA sequence: TGCGCCAGCAGCTCTTCACTCGTGAGCTCCTACAATGAGCAGTTCTTC. This codes for CASSSSLVSSYNEQFF.

This clone was seen once. V gene TRBV28 combines with J gene TRBJ2-7; maybe TRBD1 (5 bases). Trimming left V 5 bases short and J 3 bases short, with 8 bases between. CDR3 length: 12 residues. Per the germline V gene, CDR1 is MDHEN and CDR2 is SYDVKM. Written as DNA, the CDR3 is TGTGCCAGCAGTAGCAGGGTCTACGAGCAGTACTTC. Translating it yields CASSSRVYEQYF.

The V call is TRBV19, the J call TRBJ2-7; D is unclear. The length of the CDR3 is 14 residues. Germline CDR1 reads LNHDA; CDR2 reads SQIVND (reference sequence). Trimming stripped 5 bases from V and 0 bases from J, with 11 bases between. CDR3 coding DNA: TGTGCCAGTAGTGCCCGGGTGGCCTCCTACGAGCAGTACTTC. It yields the protein CASSARVASYEQYF.

The chain uses TRBV7-8 and TRBJ1-4, with 8 bases aligning to TRBD1. The V gene end was trimmed by 8 bases and the J gene end by 0 bases; junction bases not matched to a gene: 5. CDR3 length equals 15 residues. Germline CDR1 SGHVS, CDR2 FQNEAQ. The CDR3 DNA is TGTGCCAGCGGAGGGACAGGAGCAACTAATGAAAAACTGTTTTTT. Amino acids: CASGGTGATNEKLFF.

The V call is TRBV19, the J call TRBJ2-5; D might be TRBD1 (6 bases). V was pared by 5 bases and J by 2 bases, with 9 bases between. CDR3 length: 13 residues. CDR1 is LNHDA and CDR2 is SQIVND in the germline V gene (reference sequence). This CDR3 is CASSHTGQETQYF. Written as DNA, the CDR3 is TGTGCCAGTAGTCATACAGGGCAAGAGACCCAGTACTTC.

V and J are TRBV6-1 and TRBJ2-3; 9 nucleotides line up with TRBD2. V shed 3 bases and J 6 bases; nucleotides not matched to a gene: 7. This CDR3 has 15 amino acids. Germline CDR1 and CDR2: MNHNS and SASEGT. The CDR3 bases are TGTGCCAGCAGTGAGTTAGCGGGGGCAGGGGATACGCAGTATTTT. It codes for CASSELAGAGDTQYF.

The V and J genes are TRBV5-1 and TRBJ2-3; tentative D call: TRBD2 (7 bases). Per the germline V gene, CDR1 is SGHRS and CDR2 is YFSETQ. Deletions cut 6 bases from V and 0 bases from J, with 14 bases between. This CDR3 is built from 15 residues. The CDR3 protein is CASTWGGASTDTQYF. In DNA, the CDR3 is TGCGCCAGCACCTGGGGGGGGGCTAGCACAGATACGCAGTATTTT. Using reference TRBV5-1 and TRBJ2-3 for the parts outside the CDR3, the full variable domain is KAGVTQTPRYLIKTRGQQVTLSCSPISGHRSVSWYQQTPGQGLQFLFEYFSETQRNKGNFPGRFSGRQFSNSRSEMNVSTLELGDSALYLCASTWGGASTDTQYFGPGTRLTVL.

This chain joins TRBV7-7 and TRBJ2-4; 7 bases are a match to TRBD1. Germline V CDR1 and CDR2: SSHAT, FNYEAQ (reference sequence). Trimming took 3 bases from V and 9 from J; bases not matched to a gene: 5. The CDR3 contains 13 residues. CDR3 residues: CASSFDREGIQYF. The CDR3 bases are TGTGCCAGCAGCTTCGACAGGGAAGGCATTCAGTACTTC.

The chain combines TRBV15 with TRBJ2-5; 9 nucleotides line up with TRBD2. The CDR3 covers 18 residues. J lost 2 bases, V lost 3 bases, and 13 bases had no gene match. Germline CDR1 LNHNV, CDR2 YYDKDF (reference sequence). This CDR3 is CATSRGVFSGRDQETQYF. CDR3 coding DNA: TGTGCCACCAGCAGGGGGGTCTTTAGCGGGAGAGATCAAGAGACCCAGTACTTC.

This clone has a handful of counts. This chain connects TRBV4-1 to TRBJ2-2, with 10 bases matching TRBD1. The length of the CDR3 is 17 residues. Germline CDR1 is MGHRA and CDR2 is YSYEKL. V lost 1 base, J lost 4 bases, and 6 bases stayed unmatched. The CDR3 loop reads CASSQGRQGASTGELFF. CDR3 DNA: TGCGCCAGCAGCCAAGGTCGACAGGGGGCGAGCACCGGGGAGCTGTTTTTT.

A remark on this clone: Additional DNA sequences in this sample encode the identical CDR3. V is TRBV6-1 and J is TRBJ1-1; tentative D call: TRBD1 (5 bases). Trimming cost V 3 bases and J 2 bases, with 7 bases left between them. This CDR3 is built from 13 residues. Germline CDR1 is MNHNS and CDR2 is SASEGT. The CDR3 loop is CASSEQGNTEAFF. CDR3 DNA: TGTGCCAGCAGTGAGCAGGGTAACACTGAAGCTTTCTTT.

V is TRBV3-1 (or the pseudogene TRBV3-2) and J is TRBJ2-7; D possibly corresponds to TRBD1 (6 bases). The CDR3 totals 12 residues. Germline CDR1 is LGHDT and CDR2 is YNNKEL (reference sequence). Deletions cut 5 bases from V and 8 bases from J, with 13 bases between. CDR3 region: CASSIQGFKQYF. The CDR3 DNA is TGTGCCAGCAGCATACAGGGTTTCAAGCAGTACTTC.

The rearrangement uses TRBV5-4 and TRBJ2-1, with 8 positions matching TRBD2. V shed 4 bases, J shed 9 bases, and the junction held 18 bases outside the gene matches. The CDR3 loop spans 17 amino acids. The germline gives CDR1 SGHNT, CDR2 YYREEE (reference sequence). The CDR3 region has the DNA TGTGCCAGCAGCGGAAAACCCGGGACTAGAATCGCTGTTGAGCAGTTCTTC. Its translation is CASSGKPGTRIAVEQFF.

This chain links TRBV18 with TRBJ2-7; no definite D call. Trimming left V 4 bases short and J 0 bases short, with 7 bases between. Germline V gene sequence: CDR1 KGHSH, CDR2 LQKENI. The CDR3 sequence is 13 residues long. CDR3 nucleotide sequence: TGTGCCAGCTCACACACAGACTCCTACGAGCAGTACTTC. Its translation is CASSHTDSYEQYF.

J is TRBJ2-7 and V is TRBV11-2; D gene uncertain. CDR1 is SGHAT, CDR2 FQNNGV, per germline. This CDR3 has 13 amino acids. The V end lost 4 bases, the J end lost 0 bases, and 7 bases lay between the germline ends. The CDR3 spells CASSSLSSYEQYF. CDR3 nucleotides: TGTGCCAGCAGCTCCCTTAGCTCCTACGAGCAGTACTTC.

The V gene is TRBV10-3, the J gene TRBJ1-4, with D possibly being TRBD1 (5 bases). Trimming cost V 4 bases and J 2 bases, with 8 bases left between them. The CDR3 extends over 14 amino acids. The germline V gene encodes CDR1 ENHRY and CDR2 SYGVKD. In DNA, the CDR3 is TGTGCCATCAGTGGTGCAGGGACTAATGAAAAACTGTTTTTT. This encodes CAISGAGTNEKLFF.

V gene TRBV7-2 combines with J gene TRBJ2-2, with 8 positions matching TRBD2. After removal of 2 bases from V and 5 bases from J, the junction contained 4 bases not matched to a gene. Germline values: CDR1 SGHTA, CDR2 FQGNSA. The CDR3 contains 15 residues. CDR3 loop: CASSLRAGETGELFF. The CDR3 DNA reads as TGTGCCAGCAGCTTACGAGCGGGGGAAACCGGGGAGCTGTTTTTT.

The V and J genes are TRBV2 and TRBJ2-2; 9 nucleotides line up with TRBD1. The ends lost 4 bases at V and 5 bases at J; junction bases unmatched: 8. Per germline, CDR1 SNHLY and CDR2 FYNNEI. The CDR3 has 16 amino acids. In DNA form, the CDR3 reads TGTGCCAGCAGTGGCCCACAGGGGGCCATAACCGGGGAGCTGTTTTTT. Residues: CASSGPQGAITGELFF.